These 18 T cell receptor beta chains were sequenced from one sample in a study of blood T cell repertoires in COVID-19. The method was immunoSEQ multiplex PCR; TCRdb's version includes in-frame clones alone and lacks a portion of them. The table shows about 37,000 clones, with 80% occurring only once. Sequencing input: peripheral blood. The receptors were sampled from a woman in her 70s with acute or convalescent COVID-19.

The rearrangement links TRBV5-4 to TRBJ1-2; D is unclear. CDR1 SGHNT and CDR2 YYREEE come from the germline V gene (reference sequence). CDR3 length: 13 amino acids. V was trimmed by 7 bases and J by 5 bases, leaving 15 bases between them. The CDR3 region has the DNA TGTGCCAGCGTCCGCGGTGACGGTTATGGCTACACCTTC. This codes for CASVRGDGYGYTF.

The gene calls are TRBV27 and TRBJ2-1, with 9 bases fitting TRBD1. This CDR3 contains 15 residues. Trimming took 7 bases from V and 5 from J; bases not matched to a gene: 9. Germline loops: CDR1 MNHEY, CDR2 SMNVEV (reference sequence). CDR3 residues: CASTHRGRIDNEQFF. DNA for the CDR3: TGTGCCAGCACTCACAGGGGGCGAATTGACAATGAGCAGTTCTTC.

The genes are TRBV18 and TRBJ2-7; 9 bases are a match to TRBD1. This CDR3 comprises 15 residues. J lost 6 bases, V lost 4 bases, and 10 bases had no gene match. The V gene's germline CDR1 is KGHSH and CDR2 LQKENI. The CDR3 region is CASSLGTGMVAEQYF. DNA for the CDR3: TGTGCCAGCTCACTCGGGACAGGGATGGTTGCCGAGCAGTACTTC.

V usage is TRBV20-1 and J usage is TRBJ1-2; maybe TRBD1 (5 bases). This CDR3 spans 10 amino acids. Deletions cut 3 bases from V and 6 bases from J, with 5 bases between. CDR1 and CDR2 (germline): DFQATT, SNEGSKA (reference sequence). CDR3 DNA sequence: TGCAGTGCTAGCAGGGATGGCTACACCTTC. This sequence encodes CSASRDGYTF.

The V call is TRBV6-6, the J call TRBJ2-2; D might be TRBD2 (6 bases). Germline loops: CDR1 MNHNY, CDR2 SVGAGI (reference sequence). This CDR3 is built from 16 residues. The V and J ends lost 2 bases and 4 bases respectively, with 14 bases between them. DNA of the CDR3: TGTGCCAGCAGTTACAGCCCGGGGGAGACCACCGGGGAGCTGTTTTTT. This encodes CASSYSPGETTGELFF.

The chain joins TRBV11-2 to TRBJ2-3, with 13 positions matching TRBD2. Germline loops: CDR1 SGHAT, CDR2 FQNNGV. The V segment lost 5 bases and the J segment 0 bases; nucleotides outside the gene matches: 11. CDR3 length: 19 amino acids. This CDR3 is CASSERTSGRIGSTDTQYF. In DNA form, the CDR3 reads TGTGCCAGCAGCGAGAGGACTAGCGGGAGAATTGGGAGCACAGATACGCAGTATTTT. Full variable domain (outside the CDR3, taken from reference TRBV11-2 and TRBJ2-3): EAGVAQSPRYKIIEKRQSVAFWCNPISGHATLYWYQQILGQGPKLLIQFQNNGVVDDSQLPKDRFSAERLKGVDSTLKIQPAKLEDSAVYLCASSERTSGRIGSTDTQYFGPGTRLTVL.

The chain employs TRBV7-9 and TRBJ2-3; TRBD2 matches at 10 bases. The germline V gene encodes CDR1 SEHNR and CDR2 FQNEAQ (reference sequence). There are 18 residues in the CDR3. The V and J ends lost 1 base and 2 bases, in that order; junction bases with no gene match: 9. CDR3 protein: CASSLGISSGGVTDTQYF. CDR3 sequence (DNA): TGTGCCAGCAGCTTAGGGATCTCTAGCGGGGGAGTCACAGATACGCAGTATTTT.

V gene TRBV7-8 combines with J gene TRBJ1-6, with D perhaps TRBD1 (6 bases). The V end lost 4 bases, the J end lost 9 bases, and 16 bases lay between the germline ends. This CDR3 comprises 15 residues. Germline CDR1 reads SGHVS; CDR2 reads FQNEAQ. Here the CDR3 reads CASSSEGRGGSPLHF. The CDR3 DNA reads TGTGCCAGCAGCTCCGAGGGTAGAGGGGGTTCACCCCTCCACTTT.

This clone was seen more than once but under ten times. This chain joins TRBV29-1 and TRBJ2-3, with 7 bases aligning to TRBD1. Germline lookup yields CDR1 SQVTM and CDR2 ANQGSEA. The CDR3 runs to 16 residues. Trimming took 7 bases from V and 0 from J; bases not matched to a gene: 13. This chain's CDR3 is CSAPSTGTASTDTQYF. DNA for the CDR3: TGCAGCGCACCTTCAACCGGGACAGCCAGCACAGATACGCAGTATTTT.

CDR3: CASSEQGTQQFF. The CDR3 nucleotides read TGCGCCAGCAGTGAACAGGGCACACAGCAGTTCTTC. This chain links TRBV10-2 with TRBJ2-1; possibly TRBD1 for D (6 bases). CDR1 is WSHSY and CDR2 is SAAADI in the germline V gene. There are 12 residues in the CDR3. V lost 3 bases to trimming and J lost 11 bases, with 11 bases between them.

The rearrangement uses TRBV5-4 and TRBJ2-2; weak D call: TRBD2 (6 bases). Between the trimmed V and J ends, which lost 3 bases and 9 bases, there was a span of 18 bases. Germline CDR1 and CDR2: SGHNT and YYREEE (reference sequence). The CDR3 runs 15 residues. The CDR3 DNA follows: TGTGCCAGCAGCTCCGGAGGGGCGAAACCCCGGGAGCTGTTTTTT. Translation: CASSSGGAKPRELFF. Complete variable domain (other parts from reference TRBV5-4 and TRBJ2-2): ETGVTQSPTHLIKTRGQQVTLRCSSQSGHNTVSWYQQALGQGPQFIFQYYREEENGRGNFPPRFSGLQFPNYSSELNVNALELDDSALYLCASSSGGAKPRELFFGEGSRLTVL.

The V gene is TRBV4-1, the J gene TRBJ2-7, with TRBD2 as a possible D gene (7 bases). The CDR3 loop spans 15 amino acids. From germline, CDR1 is MGHRA and CDR2 YSYEKL. Trimming left V 4 bases short and J 6 bases short, with 19 bases between. This CDR3 reads CASSRGAGEGFEQYF. The CDR3 DNA reads as TGCGCCAGCAGCCGGGGGGCGGGAGAAGGGTTCGAGCAGTACTTC.

This rearrangement joins TRBV2 to TRBJ2-2; D might be TRBD2 (6 bases). CDR1 SNHLY and CDR2 FYNNEI come from the germline V gene. V shed 6 bases and J shed 3 bases, with 11 bases lying between them. The CDR3 has 14 residues. CDR3 sequence (DNA): TGTGCCAGCAGACGGGGGTCGGACACCGGGGAGCTGTTTTTT. This encodes CASRRGSDTGELFF.

J is TRBJ1-6 and V is TRBV14; weak D call: TRBD1 (6 bases). This CDR3 has 15 residues. Germline-derived CDR1 and CDR2 are SGHDN and FVKESK. Trimming cost V 4 bases and J 6 bases, with 13 bases left between them. As DNA, the CDR3 is TGTGCCAGCAGCCGCCTGGACAGTCGTAATTCACCCCTCCACTTT. Its translation: CASSRLDSRNSPLHF.

This sequence joins TRBV3-1 (or the pseudogene TRBV3-2) and TRBJ1-3; 8 positions match TRBD1. CDR1 and CDR2 from the germline V gene are LGHDT and YNNKEL (reference sequence). V shed 0 bases, J shed 4 bases, and the junction held 8 bases outside the gene matches. The CDR3 runs 17 residues. The CDR3 region has the DNA TGTGCCAGCAGCCAAGAGATGACAGGGGCTCGAGGAAACACCATATATTTT. It specifies CASSQEMTGARGNTIYF.

The chain employs TRBV3-1 (or the pseudogene TRBV3-2) and TRBJ2-5; TRBD2 matches at 13 bases. Looked up from germline, CDR1 is LGHDT and CDR2 is YNNKEL (reference sequence). V lost 0 bases, J lost 1 base, and 11 bases stayed unmatched. The CDR3 consists of 20 residues. CDR3 sequence (DNA): TGTGCCAGCAGCCAAGACATTGGACTAGCGGGAGAAATCGGCCAAGAGACCCAGTACTTC. It specifies CASSQDIGLAGEIGQETQYF.

Comments on this clone: At one end, the junction sequence differs from germline, possibly due to a read error. This chain joins TRBV18 and TRBJ2-3; the D is unclear. This CDR3 spans 16 amino acids. Germline V CDR1 and CDR2: KGHSH, LQKENI. Here the CDR3 DNA reads TGTGCCAGCTCCCCACCCGGGTCGTCTAGCACAGATACGCAGTATTTT. As protein: CASSPPGSSSTDTQYF. The full variable domain, in which reference TRBV18 and TRBJ2-3 provide the parts outside the CDR3, is NAGVMQNPRHLVRRRGQEARLRCSPMKGHSHVYWYRQLPEEGLKFMVYLQKENIIDESGMPKERFSAEFPKEGPSILRIQQVVRGDSAAYFCASSPPGSSSTDTQYFGPGTRLTVL.

CDR3 amino acids: CASSVEGSTHNEQFF. The CDR3 DNA follows: TGCGCCAGCAGCGTGGAGGGGTCCACCCACAATGAGCAGTTCTTC. The chain joins TRBV5-1 to TRBJ2-1; D perhaps matches TRBD2 (6 bases). Germline assignment: CDR1 SGHRS and CDR2 YFSETQ. The CDR3 totals 15 residues. V lost 4 bases to trimming and J lost 5 bases, with 16 bases between them.